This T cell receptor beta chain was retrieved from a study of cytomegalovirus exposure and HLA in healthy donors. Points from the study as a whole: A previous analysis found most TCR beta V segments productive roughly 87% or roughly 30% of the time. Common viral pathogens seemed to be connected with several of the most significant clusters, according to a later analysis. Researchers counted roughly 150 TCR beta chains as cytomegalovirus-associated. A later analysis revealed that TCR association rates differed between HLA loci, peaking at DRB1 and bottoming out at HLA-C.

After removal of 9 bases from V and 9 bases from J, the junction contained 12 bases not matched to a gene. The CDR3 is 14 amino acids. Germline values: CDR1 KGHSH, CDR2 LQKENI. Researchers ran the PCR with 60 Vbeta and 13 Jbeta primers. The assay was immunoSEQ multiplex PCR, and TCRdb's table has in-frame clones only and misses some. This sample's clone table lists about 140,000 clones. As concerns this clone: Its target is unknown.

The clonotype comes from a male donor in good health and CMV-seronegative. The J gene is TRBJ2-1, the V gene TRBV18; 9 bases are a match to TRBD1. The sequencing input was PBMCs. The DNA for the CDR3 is TGTGCCAGTAAATGGACAGGGGCGGTTGGTGAGCAGTTCTTC. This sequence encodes CASKWTGAVGEQFF.